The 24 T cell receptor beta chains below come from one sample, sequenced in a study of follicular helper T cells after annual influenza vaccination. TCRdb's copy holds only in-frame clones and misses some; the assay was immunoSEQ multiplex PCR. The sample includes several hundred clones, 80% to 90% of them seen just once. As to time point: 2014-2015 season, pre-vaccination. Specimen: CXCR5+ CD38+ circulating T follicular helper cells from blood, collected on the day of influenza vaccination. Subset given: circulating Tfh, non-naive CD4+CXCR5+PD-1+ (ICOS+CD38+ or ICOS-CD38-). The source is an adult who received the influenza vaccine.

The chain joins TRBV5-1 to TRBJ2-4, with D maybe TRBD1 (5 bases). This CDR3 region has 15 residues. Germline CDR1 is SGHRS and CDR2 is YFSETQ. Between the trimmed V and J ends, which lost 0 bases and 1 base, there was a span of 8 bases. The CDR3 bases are TGCGCCAGCAGCTTGGATGGGGCGGCCAAAAACATTCAGTACTTC. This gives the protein CASSLDGAAKNIQYF.

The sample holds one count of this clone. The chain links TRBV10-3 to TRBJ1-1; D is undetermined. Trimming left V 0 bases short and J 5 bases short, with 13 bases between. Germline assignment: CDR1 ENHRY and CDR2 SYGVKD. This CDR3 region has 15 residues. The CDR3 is CAISESSVGVTEAFF. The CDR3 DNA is TGTGCCATCAGTGAGTCGTCGGTGGGAGTAACTGAAGCTTTCTTT.

The CDR3 loop reads CASSSQGTPYSNQPQHF. The CDR3 nucleotides read TGTGCCAGCAGTTCGCAGGGGACGCCTTATAGCAATCAGCCCCAGCATTTT. This chain links TRBV27 with TRBJ1-5; perhaps TRBD1 as D (6 bases). Germline V CDR1 and CDR2: MNHEY, SMNVEV (reference sequence). The CDR3 spans 17 residues. V was pared by 4 bases and J by 0 bases, with 16 bases between.

As DNA, the CDR3 is TGCAGCGTTTCGGTAGCGAGGGAGACCCAGTACTTC. The encoded protein is CSVSVARETQYF. This chain joins TRBV29-1 and TRBJ2-5; maybe TRBD2 (5 bases). Trimming took off 5 bases at V and 5 bases at J, with 12 bases between the two ends. The CDR3 extends over 12 amino acids. Germline values: CDR1 SQVTM, CDR2 ANQGSEA.

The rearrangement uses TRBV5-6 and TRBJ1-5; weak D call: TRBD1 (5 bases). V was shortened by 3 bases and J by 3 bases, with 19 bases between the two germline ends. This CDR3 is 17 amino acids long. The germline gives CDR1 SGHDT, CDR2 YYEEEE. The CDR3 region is CASSSLRGRHTNQPQHF. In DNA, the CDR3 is TGTGCCAGCAGCTCATTGAGGGGACGGCACACCAATCAGCCCCAGCATTTT.

CDR3 coding DNA: TGTGCCAGCAGTGACATGGTACTACATTGGCATCATCAGCCCCAGCATTTT. Amino acids: CASSDMVLHWHHQPQHF. This chain uses TRBV21-1 with TRBJ1-5. TRBV21-1 is flagged as a pseudogene. This CDR3 spans 17 amino acids.

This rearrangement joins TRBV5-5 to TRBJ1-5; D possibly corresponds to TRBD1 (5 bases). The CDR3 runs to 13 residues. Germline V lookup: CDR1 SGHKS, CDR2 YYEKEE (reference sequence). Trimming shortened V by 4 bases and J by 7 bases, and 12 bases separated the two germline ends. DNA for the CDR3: TGTGCCAGCAGCGCCTGGGGGGGACAGCCCCAGCATTTT. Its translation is CASSAWGGQPQHF.

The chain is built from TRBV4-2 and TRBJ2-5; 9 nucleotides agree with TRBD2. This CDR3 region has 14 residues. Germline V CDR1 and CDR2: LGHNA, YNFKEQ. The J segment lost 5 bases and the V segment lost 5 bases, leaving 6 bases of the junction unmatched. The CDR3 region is CASSSRLAAETQYF. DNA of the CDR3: TGTGCCAGCAGCTCCCGACTAGCGGCGGAGACCCAGTACTTC.

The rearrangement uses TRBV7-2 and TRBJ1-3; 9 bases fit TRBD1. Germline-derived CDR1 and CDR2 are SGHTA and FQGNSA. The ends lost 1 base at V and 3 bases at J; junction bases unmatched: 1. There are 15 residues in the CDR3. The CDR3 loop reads CASSLDRGLGNTIYF. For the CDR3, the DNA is TGTGCCAGCAGCTTAGACAGGGGGCTTGGAAACACCATATATTTT.

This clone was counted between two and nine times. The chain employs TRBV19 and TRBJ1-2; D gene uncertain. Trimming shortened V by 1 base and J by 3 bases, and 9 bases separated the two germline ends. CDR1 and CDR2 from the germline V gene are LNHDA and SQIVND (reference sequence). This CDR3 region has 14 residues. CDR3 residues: CASSIAGEHYGYTF. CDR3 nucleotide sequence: TGTGCCAGTAGTATAGCGGGCGAGCACTATGGCTACACCTTC.

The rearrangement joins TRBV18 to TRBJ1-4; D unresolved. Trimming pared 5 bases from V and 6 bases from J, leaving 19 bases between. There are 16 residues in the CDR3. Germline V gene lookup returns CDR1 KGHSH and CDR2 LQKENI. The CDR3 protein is CASSYSAAQSDEKLFF. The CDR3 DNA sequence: TGTGCCAGCTCATACTCGGCAGCCCAGTCAGATGAAAAACTGTTTTTT. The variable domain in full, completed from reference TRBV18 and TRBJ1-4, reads NAGVMQNPRHLVRRRGQEARLRCSPMKGHSHVYWYRQLPEEGLKFMVYLQKENIIDESGMPKERFSAEFPKEGPSILRIQQVVRGDSAAYFCASSYSAAQSDEKLFFGSGTQLSVL.

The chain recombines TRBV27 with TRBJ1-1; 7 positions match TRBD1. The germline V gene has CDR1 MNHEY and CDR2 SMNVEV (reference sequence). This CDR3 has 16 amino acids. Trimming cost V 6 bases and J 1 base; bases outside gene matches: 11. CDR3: CASRLVQGGWNTEAFF. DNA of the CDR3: TGTGCCAGCAGATTAGTCCAGGGGGGATGGAACACTGAAGCTTTCTTT.

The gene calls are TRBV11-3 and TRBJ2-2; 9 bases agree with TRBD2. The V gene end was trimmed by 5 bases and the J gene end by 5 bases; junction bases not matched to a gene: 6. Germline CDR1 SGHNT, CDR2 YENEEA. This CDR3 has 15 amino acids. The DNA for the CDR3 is TGTGCCAGCAGCCCCGCGGGGGGGTCGACCGGGGAGCTGTTTTTT. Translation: CASSPAGGSTGELFF.

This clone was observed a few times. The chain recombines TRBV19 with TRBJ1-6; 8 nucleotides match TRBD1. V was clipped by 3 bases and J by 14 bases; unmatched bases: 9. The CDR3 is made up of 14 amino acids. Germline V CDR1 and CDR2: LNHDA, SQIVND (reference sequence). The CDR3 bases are TGTGCCAGTAGTATGTTGGACAGGGTTCCGACCCTCCACTTT. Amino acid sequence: CASSMLDRVPTLHF. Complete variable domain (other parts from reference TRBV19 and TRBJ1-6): DGGITQSPKYLFRKEGQNVTLSCEQNLNHDAMYWYRQDPGQGLRLIYYSQIVNDFQKGDIAEGYSVSREKKESFPLTVTSAQKNPTAFYLCASSMLDRVPTLHFGNGTRLTVT.

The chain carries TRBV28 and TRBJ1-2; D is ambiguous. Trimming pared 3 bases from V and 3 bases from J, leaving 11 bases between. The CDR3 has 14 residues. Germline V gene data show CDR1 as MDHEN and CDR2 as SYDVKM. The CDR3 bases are TGTGCCAGCAGTTTTATTTACAGCTACTATGGCTACACCTTC. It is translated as CASSFIYSYYGYTF.

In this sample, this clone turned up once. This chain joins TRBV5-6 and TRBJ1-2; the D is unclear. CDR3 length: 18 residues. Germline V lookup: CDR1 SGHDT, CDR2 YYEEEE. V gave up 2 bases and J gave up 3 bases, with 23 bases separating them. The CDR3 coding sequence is TGTGCCAGCAGCTTTTATTGGAGGCAGAGAGACCGGGACTATGGCTACACCTTC. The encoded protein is CASSFYWRQRDRDYGYTF.

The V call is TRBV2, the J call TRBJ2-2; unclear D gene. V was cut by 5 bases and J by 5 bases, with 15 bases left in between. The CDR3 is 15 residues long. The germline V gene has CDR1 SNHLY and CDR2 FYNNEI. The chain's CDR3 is CASSKAIAGTGELFF. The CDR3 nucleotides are TGTGCCAGCAGTAAGGCGATCGCCGGTACCGGGGAGCTGTTTTTT.

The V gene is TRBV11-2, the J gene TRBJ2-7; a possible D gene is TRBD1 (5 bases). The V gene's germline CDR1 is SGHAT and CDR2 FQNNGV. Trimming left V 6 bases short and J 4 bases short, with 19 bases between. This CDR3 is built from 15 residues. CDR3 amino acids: CASSPRHEGEYEQYF. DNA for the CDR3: TGTGCCAGCAGTCCCAGACACGAAGGGGAATACGAGCAGTACTTC.

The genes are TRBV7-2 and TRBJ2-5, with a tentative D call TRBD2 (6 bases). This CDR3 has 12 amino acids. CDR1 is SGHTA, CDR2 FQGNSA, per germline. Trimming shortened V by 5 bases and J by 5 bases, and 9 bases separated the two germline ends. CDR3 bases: TGTGCCAGCAGCCGGGGGTGGGAGACCCAGTACTTC. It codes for CASSRGWETQYF.

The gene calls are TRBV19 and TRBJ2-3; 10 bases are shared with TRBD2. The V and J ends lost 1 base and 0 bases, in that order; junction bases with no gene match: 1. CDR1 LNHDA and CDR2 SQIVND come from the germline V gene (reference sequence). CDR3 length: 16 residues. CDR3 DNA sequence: TGTGCCAGTAGTATAGCACTAGCGGGAAGCACAGATACGCAGTATTTT. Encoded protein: CASSIALAGSTDTQYF.

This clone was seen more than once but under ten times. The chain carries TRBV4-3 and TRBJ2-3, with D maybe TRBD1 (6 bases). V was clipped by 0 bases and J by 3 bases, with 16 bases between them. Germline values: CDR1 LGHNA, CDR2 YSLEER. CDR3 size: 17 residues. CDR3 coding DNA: TGCGCCAGCAGCCAAGAAATGAGTCAGGGGTCTACAGATACGCAGTATTTT. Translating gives CASSQEMSQGSTDTQYF.

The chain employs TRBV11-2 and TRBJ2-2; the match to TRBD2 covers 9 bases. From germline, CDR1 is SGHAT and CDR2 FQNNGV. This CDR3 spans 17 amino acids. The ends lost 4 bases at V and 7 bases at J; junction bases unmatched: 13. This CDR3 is CASSSRGRRGGDGELFF. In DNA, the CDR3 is TGTGCCAGCAGCTCCCGGGGACGGCGGGGGGGCGACGGGGAGCTGTTTTTT.

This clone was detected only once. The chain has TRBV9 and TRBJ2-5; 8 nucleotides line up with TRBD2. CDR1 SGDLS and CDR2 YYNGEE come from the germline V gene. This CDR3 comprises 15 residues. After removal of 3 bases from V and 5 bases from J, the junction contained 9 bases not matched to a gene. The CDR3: CASSASGTRGETQYF. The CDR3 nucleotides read TGTGCCAGCAGCGCCTCGGGGACTAGGGGCGAGACCCAGTACTTC.

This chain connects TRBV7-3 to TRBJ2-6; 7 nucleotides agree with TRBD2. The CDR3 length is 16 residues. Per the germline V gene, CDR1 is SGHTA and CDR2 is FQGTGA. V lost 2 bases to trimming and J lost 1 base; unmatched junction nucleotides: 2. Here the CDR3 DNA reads TGTGCCAGCAGCTTAGGCGGGGGATCTGGGGCCAACGTCCTGACTTTC. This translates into CASSLGGGSGANVLTF. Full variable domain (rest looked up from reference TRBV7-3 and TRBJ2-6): GAGVSQTPSNKVTEKGKYVELRCDPISGHTALYWYRQSLGQGPEFLIYFQGTGAADDSGLPNDRFFAVRPEGSVSTLKIQRTERGDSAVYLCASSLGGGSGANVLTFGAGSRLTVL.